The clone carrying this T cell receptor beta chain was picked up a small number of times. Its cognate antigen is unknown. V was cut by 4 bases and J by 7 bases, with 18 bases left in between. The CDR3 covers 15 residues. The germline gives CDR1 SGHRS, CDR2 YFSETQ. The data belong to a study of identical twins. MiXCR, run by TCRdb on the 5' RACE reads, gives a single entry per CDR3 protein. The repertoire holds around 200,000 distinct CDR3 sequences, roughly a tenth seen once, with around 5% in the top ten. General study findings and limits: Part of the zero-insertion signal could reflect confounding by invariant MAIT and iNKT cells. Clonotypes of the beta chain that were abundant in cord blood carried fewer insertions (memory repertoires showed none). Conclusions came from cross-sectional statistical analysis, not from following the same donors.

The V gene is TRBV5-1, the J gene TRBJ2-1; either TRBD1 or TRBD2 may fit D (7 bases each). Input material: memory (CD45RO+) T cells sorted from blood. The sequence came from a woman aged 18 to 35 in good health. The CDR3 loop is CASSPRDREGNEQFF. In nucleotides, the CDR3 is TGCGCCAGCAGCCCGCGAGACAGGGAGGGTAATGAGCAGTTCTTC.